This TCR beta chain appears in the sequencing data of a study of blood T cell repertoires in COVID-19. Study context: Whether acute or convalescent, the COVID-19 samples came from the United States, Italy and Spain. PBMCs, B-cell-depleted T cells, or T cells provided the cDNA or gDNA that made up the material.

The CDR3 has 14 residues. Germline CDR1 and CDR2: SGHRS and YFSETQ. V trimming: 4 bases; J trimming: 5 bases; junction bases outside the gene matches: 6. Under the authors' procedure: Reference gene primer amplification in the assay estimated nucleated cell counts. Method: immunoSEQ multiplex PCR; TCRdb's copy keeps in-frame clones and lacks some. For V, J and clone size, that table is used; D and trimming come from the DNA. The sample contains approximately 100,000 clones, about 84% of which appear only once. Sequencing was carried out using peripheral blood. The chain employs TRBV5-1 and TRBJ2-7, with 10 bases fitting TRBD1. This TCR was recovered from a woman aged 55-75 years with acute or convalescent COVID-19. The CDR3 is CASSLRDRGHEQYF. CDR3 nucleotides: TGCGCCAGCAGCCTCCGGGACAGGGGCCACGAGCAGTACTTC.